This entry describes one T cell receptor beta chain. It has no known antigen specificity. Per-base qualities were not stored, and no clone one base away is much larger. Additional DNA sequences in this sample encode the identical CDR3. Using the deep immunoSEQ assay, TCR CDR3 regions were amplified from genomic DNA by multiplex PCR. For each cell subset, the extracted genomic DNA was distributed evenly across all wells of several immunoSEQ 96-well plates, and each plate served as one replicate. For sorted subsets, each replicate PCR was loaded with around 220 ng genomic DNA, equivalent to 32,000 or so T cell genomes. The purified libraries were quantified using a Qubit 3.0 fluorometer, sized with a Bioanalyzer 2100, and then quantified again using the KAPA Library Quantification kit. A separate single-read 150-cycle Illumina NextSeq 550 flow cell was used to sequence each immunoSEQ 96-well plate. The study's processing was this. Because the immunoSEQ output included only junctional sequences and no quality scores, the filtering could not be the same as the filtering used for full-length reads. To assign V/J genes and CDR3, sequences were annotated against IMGT germline references using PyIR, a Python wrapper for IgBLAST v1.9. Reads were removed for weak V/J assignments (E-value above 1e-6), missing CDR3, stop codons, out-of-frame junctions, or ambiguous translated residues. A V3J clonotype was defined by an identical inferred V gene, J gene, and CDR3 amino acid sequence. Percentage overlap between repertoires was computed as shared unique clonotypes divided by the size of the smaller repertoire. RTK rarefaction, the Chao1 estimator, and Recon v2.1 estimates of unobserved clonotypes were used to assess repertoire richness. Generation probabilities for all TCRbeta clonotypes obtained by the gDNA method from a handful of donors were computed using OLGA. TCRdb took this table from immuneACCESS and kept in-frame rearrangements with V and J called. Such tables lack part of the clones; where checked against another copy, unresolved V genes explain under half of the gap, and the rest is unexplained. That table furnishes V, J and clone size, whereas the DNA furnished D and trimming. For this sample the table gives around 2.1 million clones, of which roughly 95% were detected only once. The ten most abundant clones make up around 0.13% of the sample.

The germline V and J ends show losses of 0 bases and 7 bases respectively, and no gene match explains 3 bases of the junction. Looking up the germline V gene yields CDR1 LGHNA and CDR2 YSLEER. Counted from cysteine to phenylalanine, this CDR3 has 14 amino acids. The read is trimmed to its CDR3 DNA, 42 bases read in frame from base 1. The source of the sample is a study of shared clonotypes between healthy human individuals (dated by TCRdb to the early 2020s). Regarding the complete study: The cohort comprised two women and a few men aged 18 to 49 years. Different laboratories and diverse techniques were used to prepare libraries and sequence TCR repertoires, to increase sequencing depth and limit assay-specific biases. For each donor, three plates each were used for CD4 naive and CD4 memory, two plates were used for CD8 naive, and one plate was used for CD8 memory. To estimate repertoire size and how much clonotype sharing occurs between individuals, the study deeply sequenced the blood TCR repertoires of roughly 5 healthy adults. Leukapheresis yielded between about 0.8 and 9.5 billion PBMCs per donor.

The paper's findings and limits, for the study overall: Naive subsets generally had larger estimated clonotype richness than memory subsets did. The small number of donors limited the genetic and exposure-history diversity represented. Even with the large sequencing depth, rarefaction of the sorted-subset datasets indicated that sequencing was incomplete. About 5% of naive CD4, 3.5% of naive CD8, about 2.1% of memory CD4, and about 0.4% of memory CD8 clonotypes were shared across four donors. Sampling was restricted to blood, and TCR repertoires in tissue are likely to differ from TCR repertoires in blood. Compared with non-shared clonotypes, clonotypes shared by all four sorted-subset donors had higher generation probabilities. Pairwise subsampling indicated that sequencing depth was expected to affect the degree of clonotype sharing among donors.

Healthy HIV-negative adults with no recently reported acute infections or vaccinations were included as donors. Every donor was a Caucasian adult living in Nashville, Tennessee, USA. CD4+ T cells were enriched by magnetic negative selection; naive cells were then positively selected on CD45RA, and the negative fraction formed the memory subset. Blood was collected by leukapheresis, and PBMCs were isolated by Ficoll-Histopaque density gradient centrifugation and then cryopreserved in liquid nitrogen vapor phase. Analytical flow cytometry was used to check the purity and quantity of each magnetically sorted T cell population. Each sorted fraction had its genomic DNA isolated and then quantified by UV absorbance on a Nanodrop 2000c.

Recombination connected TRBV4-3 to TRBJ2-1, with TRBD2 matching 7 junction bases. The sample taken for sequencing was naive CD4+ T cells sorted from blood. The cell subset or site label corresponds to: CD45RA+ positively selected. The sequence was obtained from a man aged 18 to 29 in good health. The DNA sequence is given as TGCGCCAGCAGCCAAGAAGCGGGGTTGAATGAGCAGTTCTTC. This encodes CASSQEAGLNEQFF.